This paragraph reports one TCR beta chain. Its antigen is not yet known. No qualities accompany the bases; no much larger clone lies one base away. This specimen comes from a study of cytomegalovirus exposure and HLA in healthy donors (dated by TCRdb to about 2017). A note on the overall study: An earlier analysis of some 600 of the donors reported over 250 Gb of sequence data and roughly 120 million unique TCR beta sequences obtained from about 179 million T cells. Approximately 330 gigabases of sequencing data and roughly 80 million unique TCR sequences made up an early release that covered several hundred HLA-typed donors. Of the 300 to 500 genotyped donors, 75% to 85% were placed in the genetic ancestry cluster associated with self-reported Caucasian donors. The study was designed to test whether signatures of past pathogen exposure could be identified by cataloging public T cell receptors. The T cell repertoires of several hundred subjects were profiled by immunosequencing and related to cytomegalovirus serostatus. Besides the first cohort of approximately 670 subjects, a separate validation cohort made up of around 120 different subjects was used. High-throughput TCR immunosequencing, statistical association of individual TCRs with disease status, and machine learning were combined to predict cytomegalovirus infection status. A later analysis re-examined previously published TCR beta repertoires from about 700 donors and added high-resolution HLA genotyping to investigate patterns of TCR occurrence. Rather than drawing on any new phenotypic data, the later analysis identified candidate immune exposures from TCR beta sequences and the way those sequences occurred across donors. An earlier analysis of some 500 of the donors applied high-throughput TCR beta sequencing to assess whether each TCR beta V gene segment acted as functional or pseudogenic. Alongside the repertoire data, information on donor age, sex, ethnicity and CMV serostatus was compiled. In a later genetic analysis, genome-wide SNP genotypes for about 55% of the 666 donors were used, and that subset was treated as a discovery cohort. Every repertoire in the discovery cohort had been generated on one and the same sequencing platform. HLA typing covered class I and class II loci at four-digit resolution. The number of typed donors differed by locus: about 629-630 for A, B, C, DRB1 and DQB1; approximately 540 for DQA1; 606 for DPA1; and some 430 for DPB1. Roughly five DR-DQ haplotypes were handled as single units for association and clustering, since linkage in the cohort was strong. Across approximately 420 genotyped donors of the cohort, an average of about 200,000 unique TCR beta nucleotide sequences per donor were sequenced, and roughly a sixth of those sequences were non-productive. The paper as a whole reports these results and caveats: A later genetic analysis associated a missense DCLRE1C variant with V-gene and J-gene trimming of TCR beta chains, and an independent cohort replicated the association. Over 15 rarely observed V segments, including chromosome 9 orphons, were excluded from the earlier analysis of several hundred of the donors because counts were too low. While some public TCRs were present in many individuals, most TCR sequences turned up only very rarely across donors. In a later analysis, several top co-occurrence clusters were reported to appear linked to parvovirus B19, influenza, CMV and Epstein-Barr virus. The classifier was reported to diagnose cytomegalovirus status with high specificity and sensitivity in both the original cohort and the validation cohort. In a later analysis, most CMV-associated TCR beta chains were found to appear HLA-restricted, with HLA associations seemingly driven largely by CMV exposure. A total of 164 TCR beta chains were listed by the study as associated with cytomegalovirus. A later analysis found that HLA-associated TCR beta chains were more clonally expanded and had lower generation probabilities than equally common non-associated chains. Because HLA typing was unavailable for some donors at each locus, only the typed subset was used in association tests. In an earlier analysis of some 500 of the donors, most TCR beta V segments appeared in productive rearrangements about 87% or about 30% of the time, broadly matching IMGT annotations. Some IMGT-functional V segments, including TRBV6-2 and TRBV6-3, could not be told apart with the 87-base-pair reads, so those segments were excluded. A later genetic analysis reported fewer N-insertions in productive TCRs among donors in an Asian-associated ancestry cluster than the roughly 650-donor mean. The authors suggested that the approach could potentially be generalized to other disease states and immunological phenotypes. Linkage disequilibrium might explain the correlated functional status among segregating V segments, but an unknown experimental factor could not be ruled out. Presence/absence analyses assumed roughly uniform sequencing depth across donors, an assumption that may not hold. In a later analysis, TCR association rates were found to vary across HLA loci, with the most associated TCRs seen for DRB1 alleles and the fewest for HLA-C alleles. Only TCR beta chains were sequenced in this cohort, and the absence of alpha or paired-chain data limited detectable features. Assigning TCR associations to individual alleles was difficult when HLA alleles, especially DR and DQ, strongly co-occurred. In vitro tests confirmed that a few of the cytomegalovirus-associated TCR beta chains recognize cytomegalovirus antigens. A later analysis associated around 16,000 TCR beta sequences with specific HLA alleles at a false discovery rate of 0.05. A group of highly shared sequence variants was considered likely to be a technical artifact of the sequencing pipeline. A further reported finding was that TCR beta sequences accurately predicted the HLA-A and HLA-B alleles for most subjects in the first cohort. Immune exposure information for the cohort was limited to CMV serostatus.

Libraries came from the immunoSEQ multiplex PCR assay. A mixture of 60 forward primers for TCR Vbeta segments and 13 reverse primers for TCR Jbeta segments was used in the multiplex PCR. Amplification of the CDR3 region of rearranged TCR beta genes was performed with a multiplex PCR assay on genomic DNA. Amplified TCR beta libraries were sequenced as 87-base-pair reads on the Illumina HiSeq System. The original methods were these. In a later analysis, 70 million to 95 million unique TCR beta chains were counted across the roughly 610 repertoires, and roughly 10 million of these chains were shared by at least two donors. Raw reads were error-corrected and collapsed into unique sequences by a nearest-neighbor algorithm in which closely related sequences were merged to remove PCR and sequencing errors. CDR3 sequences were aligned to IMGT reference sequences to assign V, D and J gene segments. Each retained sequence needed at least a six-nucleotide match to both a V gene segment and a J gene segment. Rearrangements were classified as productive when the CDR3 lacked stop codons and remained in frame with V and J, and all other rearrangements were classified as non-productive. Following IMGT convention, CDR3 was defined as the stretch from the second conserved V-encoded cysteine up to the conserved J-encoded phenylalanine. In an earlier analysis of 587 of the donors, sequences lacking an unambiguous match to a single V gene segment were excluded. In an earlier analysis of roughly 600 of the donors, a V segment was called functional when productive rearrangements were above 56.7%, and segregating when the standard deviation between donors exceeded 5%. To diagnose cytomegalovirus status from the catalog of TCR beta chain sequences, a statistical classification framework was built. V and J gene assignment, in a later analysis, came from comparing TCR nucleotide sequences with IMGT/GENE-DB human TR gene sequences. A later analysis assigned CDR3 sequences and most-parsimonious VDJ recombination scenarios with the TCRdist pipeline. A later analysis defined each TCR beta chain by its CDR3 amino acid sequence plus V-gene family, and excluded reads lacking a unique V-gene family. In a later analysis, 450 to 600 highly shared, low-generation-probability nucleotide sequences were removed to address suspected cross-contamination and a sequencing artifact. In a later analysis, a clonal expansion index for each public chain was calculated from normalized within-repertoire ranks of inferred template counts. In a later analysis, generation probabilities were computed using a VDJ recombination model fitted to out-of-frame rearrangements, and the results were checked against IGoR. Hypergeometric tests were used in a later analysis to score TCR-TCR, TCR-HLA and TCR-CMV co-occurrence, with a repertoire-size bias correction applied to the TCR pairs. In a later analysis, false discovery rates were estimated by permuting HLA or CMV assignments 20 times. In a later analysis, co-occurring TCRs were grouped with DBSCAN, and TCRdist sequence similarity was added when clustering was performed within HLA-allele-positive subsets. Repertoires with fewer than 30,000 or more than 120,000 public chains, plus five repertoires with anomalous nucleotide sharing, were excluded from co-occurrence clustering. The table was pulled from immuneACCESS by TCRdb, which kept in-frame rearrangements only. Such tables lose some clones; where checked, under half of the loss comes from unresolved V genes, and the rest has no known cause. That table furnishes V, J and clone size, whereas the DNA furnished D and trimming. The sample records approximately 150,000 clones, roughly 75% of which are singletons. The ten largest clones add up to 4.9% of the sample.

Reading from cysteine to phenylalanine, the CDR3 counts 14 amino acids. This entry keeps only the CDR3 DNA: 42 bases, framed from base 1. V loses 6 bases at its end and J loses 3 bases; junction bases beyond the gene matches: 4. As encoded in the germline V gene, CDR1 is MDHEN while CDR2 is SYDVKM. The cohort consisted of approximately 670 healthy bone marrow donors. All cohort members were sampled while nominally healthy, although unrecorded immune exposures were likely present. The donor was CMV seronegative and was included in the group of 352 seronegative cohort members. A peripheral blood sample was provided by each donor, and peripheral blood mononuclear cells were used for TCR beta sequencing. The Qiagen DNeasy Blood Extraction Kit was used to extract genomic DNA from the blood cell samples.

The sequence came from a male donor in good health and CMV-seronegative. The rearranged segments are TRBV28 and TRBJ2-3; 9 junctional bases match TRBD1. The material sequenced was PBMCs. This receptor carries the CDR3 CASRRTGATDTQYF. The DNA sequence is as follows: TGTGCCAGCAGGAGGACAGGGGCTACAGATACGCAGTATTTT.